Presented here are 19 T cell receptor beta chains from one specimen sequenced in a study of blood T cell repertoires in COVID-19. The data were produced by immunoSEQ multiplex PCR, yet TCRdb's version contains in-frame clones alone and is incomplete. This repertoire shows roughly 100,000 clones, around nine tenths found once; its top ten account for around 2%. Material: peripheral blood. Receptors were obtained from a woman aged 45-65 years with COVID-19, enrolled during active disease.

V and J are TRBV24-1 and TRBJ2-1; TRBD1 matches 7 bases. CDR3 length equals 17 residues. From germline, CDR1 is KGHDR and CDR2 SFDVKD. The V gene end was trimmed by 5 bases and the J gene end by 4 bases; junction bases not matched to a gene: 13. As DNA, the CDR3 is TGTGCCACCAGTGGGAGACCGGGACAGAAAAGGTACAATGAGCAGTTCTTC. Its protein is CATSGRPGQKRYNEQFF.

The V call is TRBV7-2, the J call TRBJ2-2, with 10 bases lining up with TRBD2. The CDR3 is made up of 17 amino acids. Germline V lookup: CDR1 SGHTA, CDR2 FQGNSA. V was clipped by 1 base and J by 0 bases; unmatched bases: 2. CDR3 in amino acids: CASSLGSGGANTGELFF. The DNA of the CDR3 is TGTGCCAGCAGCTTAGGGAGCGGGGGGGCGAACACCGGGGAGCTGTTTTTT.

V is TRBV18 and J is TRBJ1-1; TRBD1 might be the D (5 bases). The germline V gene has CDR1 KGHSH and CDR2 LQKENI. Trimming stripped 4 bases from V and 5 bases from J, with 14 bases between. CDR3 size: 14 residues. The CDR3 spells CASSQQGGETEAFF. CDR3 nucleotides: TGTGCCAGCTCACAGCAGGGAGGAGAGACTGAAGCTTTCTTT. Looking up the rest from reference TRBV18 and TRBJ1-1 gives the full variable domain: NAGVMQNPRHLVRRRGQEARLRCSPMKGHSHVYWYRQLPEEGLKFMVYLQKENIIDESGMPKERFSAEFPKEGPSILRIQQVVRGDSAAYFCASSQQGGETEAFFGQGTRLTVV.

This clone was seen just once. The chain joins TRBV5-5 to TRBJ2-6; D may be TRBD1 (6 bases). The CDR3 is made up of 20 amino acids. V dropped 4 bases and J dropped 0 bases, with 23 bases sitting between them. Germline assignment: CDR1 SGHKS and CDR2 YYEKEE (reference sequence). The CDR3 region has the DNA TGTGCCAGCAGCGGTAACAGGGATCAAGCGGTTTACTCTGGGGCCAACGTCCTGACTTTC. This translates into CASSGNRDQAVYSGANVLTF.

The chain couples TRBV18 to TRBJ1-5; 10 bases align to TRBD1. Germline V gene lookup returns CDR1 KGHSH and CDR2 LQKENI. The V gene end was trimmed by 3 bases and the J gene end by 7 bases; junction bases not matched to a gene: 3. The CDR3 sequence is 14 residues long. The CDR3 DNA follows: TGTGCCAGCTCACCGGGGACAGGGGACCAGCCCCAGCATTTT. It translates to CASSPGTGDQPQHF.

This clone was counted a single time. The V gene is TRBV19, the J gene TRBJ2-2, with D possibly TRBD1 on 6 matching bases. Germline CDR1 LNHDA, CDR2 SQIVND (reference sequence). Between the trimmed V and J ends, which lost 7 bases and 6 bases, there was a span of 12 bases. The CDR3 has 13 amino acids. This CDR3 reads CASNPTGPGELFF. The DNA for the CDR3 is TGTGCCAGTAATCCCACAGGGCCCGGGGAGCTGTTTTTT.

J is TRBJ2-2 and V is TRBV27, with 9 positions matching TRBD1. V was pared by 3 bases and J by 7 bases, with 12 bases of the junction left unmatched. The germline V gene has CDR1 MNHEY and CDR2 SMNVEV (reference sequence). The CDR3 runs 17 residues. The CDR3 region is CASSFIPGTGRIGELFF. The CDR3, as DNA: TGTGCCAGCAGTTTCATCCCCGGGACAGGGAGAATCGGGGAGCTGTTTTTT.

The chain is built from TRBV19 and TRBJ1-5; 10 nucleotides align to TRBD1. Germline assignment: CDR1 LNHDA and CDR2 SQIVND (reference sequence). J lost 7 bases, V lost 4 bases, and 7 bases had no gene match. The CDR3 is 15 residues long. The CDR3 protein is CASSRTGTGAQPQHF. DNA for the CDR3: TGTGCCAGTAGTAGAACCGGGACAGGGGCCCAGCCCCAGCATTTT.

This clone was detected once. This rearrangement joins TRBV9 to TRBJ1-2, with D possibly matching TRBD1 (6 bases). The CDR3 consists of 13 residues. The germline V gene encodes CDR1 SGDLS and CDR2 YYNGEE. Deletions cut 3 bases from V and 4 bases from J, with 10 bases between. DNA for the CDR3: TGTGCCAGCAGCGCGGGACATTTCTATGGCTACACCTTC. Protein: CASSAGHFYGYTF.

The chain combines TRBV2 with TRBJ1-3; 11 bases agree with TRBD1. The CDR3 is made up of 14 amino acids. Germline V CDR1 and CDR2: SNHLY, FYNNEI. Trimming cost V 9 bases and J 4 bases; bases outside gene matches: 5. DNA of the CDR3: TGTGCCAGTAGGGACAGGGGGTCCGGAAACACCATATATTTT. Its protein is CASRDRGSGNTIYF.

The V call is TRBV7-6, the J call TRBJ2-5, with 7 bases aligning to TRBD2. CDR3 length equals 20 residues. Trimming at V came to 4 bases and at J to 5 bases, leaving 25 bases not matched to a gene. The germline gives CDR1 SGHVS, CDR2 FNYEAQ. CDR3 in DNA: TGTGCCAGCAGCTCCCTCGGTGGGGGAGGGATGGGGTCATTTAAGGAGACCCAGTACTTC. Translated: CASSSLGGGGMGSFKETQYF.

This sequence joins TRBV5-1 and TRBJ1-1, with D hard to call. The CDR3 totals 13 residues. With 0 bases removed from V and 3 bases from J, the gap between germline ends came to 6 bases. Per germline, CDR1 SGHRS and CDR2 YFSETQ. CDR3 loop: CASSLVRDTEAFF. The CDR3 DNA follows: TGCGCCAGCAGCTTGGTCCGGGACACTGAAGCTTTCTTT.

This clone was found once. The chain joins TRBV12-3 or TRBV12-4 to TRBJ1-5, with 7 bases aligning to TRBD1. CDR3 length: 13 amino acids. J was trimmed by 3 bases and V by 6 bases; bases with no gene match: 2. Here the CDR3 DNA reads TGTGCCAGCAGCCAGGGGGTCAATCAGCCCCAGCATTTT. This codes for CASSQGVNQPQHF.

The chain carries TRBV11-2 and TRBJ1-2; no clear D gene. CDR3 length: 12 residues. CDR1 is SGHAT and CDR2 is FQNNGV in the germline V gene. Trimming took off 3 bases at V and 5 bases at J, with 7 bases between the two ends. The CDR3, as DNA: TGTGCCAGCAGCTTTAGCCCGTATGGCTACACCTTC. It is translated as CASSFSPYGYTF.

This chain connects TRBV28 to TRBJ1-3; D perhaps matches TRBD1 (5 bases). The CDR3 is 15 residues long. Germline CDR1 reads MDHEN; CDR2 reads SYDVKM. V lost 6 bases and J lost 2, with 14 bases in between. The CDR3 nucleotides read TGTGCCAGCAGCGTTGACAGCTTCACTGGAAACACCATATATTTT. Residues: CASSVDSFTGNTIYF.

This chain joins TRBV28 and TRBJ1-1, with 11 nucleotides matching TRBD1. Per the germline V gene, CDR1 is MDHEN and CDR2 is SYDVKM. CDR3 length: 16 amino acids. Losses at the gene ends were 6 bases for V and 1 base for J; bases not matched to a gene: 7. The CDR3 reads CASSVGTGGRNTEAFF. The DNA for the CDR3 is TGTGCCAGCAGCGTCGGGACAGGGGGTAGGAACACTGAAGCTTTCTTT.

The CDR3 nucleotides are TGTGCCAGTACTACGTCCCGGGAGATTCTCCCGCAGTATTTT. It specifies CASTTSREILPQYF. The V gene is TRBV19, the J gene TRBJ2-3; a possible D gene is TRBD2 (6 bases). This CDR3 comprises 14 residues. The germline CDR1 and CDR2 sequences are LNHDA and SQIVND (reference sequence). The V end lost 7 bases, the J end lost 10 bases, and 21 bases lay between the germline ends.

The CDR3 loop reads CATSGGLAGVRGTDTQYF. The CDR3 DNA is TGTGCCACCAGCGGGGGACTAGCGGGGGTCAGGGGCACAGATACGCAGTATTTT. The chain couples TRBV15 to TRBJ2-3; 14 nucleotides match TRBD2. The CDR3 spans 18 residues. The V gene end was trimmed by 5 bases and the J gene end by 1 base; junction bases not matched to a gene: 8. Per germline, CDR1 LNHNV and CDR2 YYDKDF (reference sequence).

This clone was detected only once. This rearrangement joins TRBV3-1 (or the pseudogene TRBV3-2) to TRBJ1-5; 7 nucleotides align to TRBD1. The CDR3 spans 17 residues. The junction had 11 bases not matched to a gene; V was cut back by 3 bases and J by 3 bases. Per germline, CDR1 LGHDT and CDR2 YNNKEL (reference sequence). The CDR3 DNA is TGTGCCAGCAGCCAGAAAGGAGGCAGGGGGATCAATCAGCCCCAGCATTTT. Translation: CASSQKGGRGINQPQHF.